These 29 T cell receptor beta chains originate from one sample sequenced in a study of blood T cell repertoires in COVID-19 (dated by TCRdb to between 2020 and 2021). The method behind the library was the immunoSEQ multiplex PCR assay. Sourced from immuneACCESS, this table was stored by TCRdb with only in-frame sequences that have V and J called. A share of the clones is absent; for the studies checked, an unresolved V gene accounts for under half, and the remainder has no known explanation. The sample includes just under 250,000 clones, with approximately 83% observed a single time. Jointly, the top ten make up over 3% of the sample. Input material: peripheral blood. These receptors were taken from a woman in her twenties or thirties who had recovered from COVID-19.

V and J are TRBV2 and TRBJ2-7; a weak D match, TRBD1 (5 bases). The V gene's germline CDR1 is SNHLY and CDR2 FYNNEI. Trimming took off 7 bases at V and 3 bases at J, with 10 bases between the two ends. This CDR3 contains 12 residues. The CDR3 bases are TGTGCCAGCAATATCGACAGCTACGAGCAGTACTTC. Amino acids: CASNIDSYEQYF.

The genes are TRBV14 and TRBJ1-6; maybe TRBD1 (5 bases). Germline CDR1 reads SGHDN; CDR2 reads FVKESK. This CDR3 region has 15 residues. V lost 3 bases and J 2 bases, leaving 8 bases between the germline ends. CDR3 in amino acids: CASSQKGPYNSPLHF. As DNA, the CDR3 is TGTGCCAGCAGCCAGAAGGGGCCCTATAATTCACCCCTCCACTTT.

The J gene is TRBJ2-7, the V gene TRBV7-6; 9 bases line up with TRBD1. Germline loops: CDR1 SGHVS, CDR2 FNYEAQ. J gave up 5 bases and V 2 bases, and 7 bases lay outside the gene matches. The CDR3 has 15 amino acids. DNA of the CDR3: TGTGCCAGCAGCTTAATTACCGGGACAGGGAACGAGCAGTACTTC. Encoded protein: CASSLITGTGNEQYF.

CDR3 DNA: TGTGCCAGCAGCGTAGACAGCTATGGCTACACCTTC. This gives the protein CASSVDSYGYTF. The V gene is TRBV9, the J gene TRBJ1-2; D gene unclear. From germline, CDR1 is SGDLS and CDR2 YYNGEE. This CDR3 contains 12 residues. Between the trimmed V and J ends, which lost 0 bases and 4 bases, there was a span of 4 bases.

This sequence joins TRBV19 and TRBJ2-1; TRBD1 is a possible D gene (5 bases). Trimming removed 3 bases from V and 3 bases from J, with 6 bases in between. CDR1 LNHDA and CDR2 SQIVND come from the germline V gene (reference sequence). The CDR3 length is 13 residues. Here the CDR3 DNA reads TGTGCCAGTAGTATGCAGGGCTACAATGAGCAGTTCTTC. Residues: CASSMQGYNEQFF. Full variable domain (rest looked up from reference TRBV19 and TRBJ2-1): DGGITQSPKYLFRKEGQNVTLSCEQNLNHDAMYWYRQDPGQGLRLIYYSQIVNDFQKGDIAEGYSVSREKKESFPLTVTSAQKNPTAFYLCASSMQGYNEQFFGPGTRLTVL.

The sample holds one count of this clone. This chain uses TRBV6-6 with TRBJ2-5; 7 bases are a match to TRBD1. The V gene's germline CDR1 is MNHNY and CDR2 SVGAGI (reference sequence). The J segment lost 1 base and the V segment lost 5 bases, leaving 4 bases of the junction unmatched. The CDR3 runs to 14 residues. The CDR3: CASSPTGAQETQYF. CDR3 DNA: TGTGCCAGCAGTCCCACAGGGGCCCAAGAGACCCAGTACTTC.

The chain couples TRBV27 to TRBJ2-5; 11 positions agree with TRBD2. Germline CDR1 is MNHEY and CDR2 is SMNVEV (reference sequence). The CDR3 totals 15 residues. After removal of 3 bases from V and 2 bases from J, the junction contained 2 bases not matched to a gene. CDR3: CASSLGLAEQETQYF. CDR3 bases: TGTGCCAGCAGTTTGGGACTAGCGGAACAAGAGACCCAGTACTTC.

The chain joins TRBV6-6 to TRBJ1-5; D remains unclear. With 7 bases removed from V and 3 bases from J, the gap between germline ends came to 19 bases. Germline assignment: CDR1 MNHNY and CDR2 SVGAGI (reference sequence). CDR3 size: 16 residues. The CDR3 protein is CASIGIEVLTNQPQHF. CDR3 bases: TGTGCCAGCATCGGCATCGAGGTTCTCACCAATCAGCCCCAGCATTTT.

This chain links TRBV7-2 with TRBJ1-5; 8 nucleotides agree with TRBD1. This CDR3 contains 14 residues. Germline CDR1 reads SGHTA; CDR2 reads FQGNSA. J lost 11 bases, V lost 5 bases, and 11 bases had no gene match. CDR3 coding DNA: TGTGCCAGCAGCCTTCTAGCTTACAGGGGGTCCCAGCATTTT. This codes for CASSLLAYRGSQHF.

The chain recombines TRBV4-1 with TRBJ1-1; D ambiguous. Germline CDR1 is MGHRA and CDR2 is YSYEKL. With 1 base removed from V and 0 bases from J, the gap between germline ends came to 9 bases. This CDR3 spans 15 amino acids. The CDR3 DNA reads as TGCGCCAGCAGCCAAGTTTCACAGTTGAACACTGAAGCTTTCTTT. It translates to CASSQVSQLNTEAFF.

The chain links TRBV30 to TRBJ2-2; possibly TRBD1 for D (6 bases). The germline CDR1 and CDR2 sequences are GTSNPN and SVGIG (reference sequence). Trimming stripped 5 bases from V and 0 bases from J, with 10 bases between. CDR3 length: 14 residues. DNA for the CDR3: TGTGCCTGGGCCGGGACACCGAACACCGGGGAGCTGTTTTTT. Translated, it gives CAWAGTPNTGELFF.

This CDR3 reads CASSRRPGQGNEQFF. The DNA for the CDR3 is TGTGCCAGCAGTCGCCGACCGGGACAGGGCAATGAGCAGTTCTTC. The gene calls are TRBV27 and TRBJ2-1; 9 bases agree with TRBD1. This CDR3 is built from 15 residues. The germline V gene has CDR1 MNHEY and CDR2 SMNVEV (reference sequence). The ends lost 5 bases at V and 6 bases at J; junction bases unmatched: 8.

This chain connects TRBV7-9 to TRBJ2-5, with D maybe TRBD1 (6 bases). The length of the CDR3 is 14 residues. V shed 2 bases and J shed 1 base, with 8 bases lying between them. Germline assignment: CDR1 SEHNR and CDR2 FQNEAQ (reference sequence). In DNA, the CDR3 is TGTGCCAGCAGCTTACGACAGGCCCAAGAGACCCAGTACTTC. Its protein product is CASSLRQAQETQYF.

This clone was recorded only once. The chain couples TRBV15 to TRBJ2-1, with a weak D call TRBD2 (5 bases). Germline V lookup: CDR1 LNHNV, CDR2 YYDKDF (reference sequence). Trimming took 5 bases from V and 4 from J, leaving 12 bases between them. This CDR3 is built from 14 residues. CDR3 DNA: TGTGCCACCAGCGCAGCGGTGAAGTACAATGAGCAGTTCTTC. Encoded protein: CATSAAVKYNEQFF.

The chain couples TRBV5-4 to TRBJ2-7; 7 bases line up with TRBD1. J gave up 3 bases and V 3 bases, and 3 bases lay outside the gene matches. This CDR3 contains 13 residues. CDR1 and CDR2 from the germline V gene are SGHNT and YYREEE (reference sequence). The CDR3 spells CASSSGQDYEQYF. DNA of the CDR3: TGTGCCAGCAGCTCTGGACAGGACTACGAGCAGTACTTC.

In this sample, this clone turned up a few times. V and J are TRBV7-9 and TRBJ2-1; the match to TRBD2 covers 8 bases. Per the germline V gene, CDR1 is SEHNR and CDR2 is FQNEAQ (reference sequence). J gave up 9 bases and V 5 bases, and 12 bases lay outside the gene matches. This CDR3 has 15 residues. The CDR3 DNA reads TGTGCCAGCAGCCTGGGGACTAGGGGACGGGTTGAGCAGTTCTTC. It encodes CASSLGTRGRVEQFF.

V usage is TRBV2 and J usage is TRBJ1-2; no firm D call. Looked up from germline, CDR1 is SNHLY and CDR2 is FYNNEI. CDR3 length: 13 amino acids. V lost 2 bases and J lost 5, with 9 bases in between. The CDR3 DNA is TGTGCCAGCAGTGAACCGGGGAAGTATGGCTACACCTTC. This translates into CASSEPGKYGYTF.

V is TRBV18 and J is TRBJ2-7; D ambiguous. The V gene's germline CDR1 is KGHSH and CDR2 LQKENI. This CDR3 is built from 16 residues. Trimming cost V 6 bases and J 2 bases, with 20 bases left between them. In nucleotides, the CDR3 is TGTGCCAGCTCGTCACCCGGGTCTAGACGCACCTACGAGCAGTACTTC. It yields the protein CASSSPGSRRTYEQYF.

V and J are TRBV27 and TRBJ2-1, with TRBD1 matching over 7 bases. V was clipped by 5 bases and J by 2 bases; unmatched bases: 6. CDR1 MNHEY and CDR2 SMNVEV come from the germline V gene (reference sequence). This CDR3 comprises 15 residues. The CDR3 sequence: CASSPGTVPYNEQFF. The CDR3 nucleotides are TGTGCCAGCAGTCCCGGGACAGTACCCTACAATGAGCAGTTCTTC.

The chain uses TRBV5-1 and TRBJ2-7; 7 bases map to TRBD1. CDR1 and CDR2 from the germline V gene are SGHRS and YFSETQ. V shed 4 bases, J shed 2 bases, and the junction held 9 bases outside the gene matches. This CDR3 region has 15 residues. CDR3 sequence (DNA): TGCGCCAGCAGCACTACGACAGGGAATCCCTACGAGCAGTACTTC. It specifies CASSTTTGNPYEQYF.

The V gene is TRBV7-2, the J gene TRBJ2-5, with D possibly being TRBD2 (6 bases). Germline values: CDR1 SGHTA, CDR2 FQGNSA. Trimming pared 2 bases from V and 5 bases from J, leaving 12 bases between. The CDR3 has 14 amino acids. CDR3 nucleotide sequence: TGTGCCAGCAGCTTAAACGCGGGAAGGGAGACCCAGTACTTC. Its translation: CASSLNAGRETQYF.

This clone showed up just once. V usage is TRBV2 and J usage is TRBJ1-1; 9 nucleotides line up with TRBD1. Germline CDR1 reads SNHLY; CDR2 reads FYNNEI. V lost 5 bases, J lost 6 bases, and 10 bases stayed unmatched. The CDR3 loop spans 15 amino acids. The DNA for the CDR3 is TGTGCCAGCAGTACAAACAGGGGGCTAGGGGCTGAAGCTTTCTTT. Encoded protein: CASSTNRGLGAEAFF.

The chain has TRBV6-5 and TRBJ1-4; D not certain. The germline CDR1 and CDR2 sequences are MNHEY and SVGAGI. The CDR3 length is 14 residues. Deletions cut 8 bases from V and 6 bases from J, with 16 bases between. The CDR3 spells CASSNLWRDEKLFF. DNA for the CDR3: TGTGCCAGCTCAAACTTGTGGAGAGATGAAAAACTGTTTTTT.

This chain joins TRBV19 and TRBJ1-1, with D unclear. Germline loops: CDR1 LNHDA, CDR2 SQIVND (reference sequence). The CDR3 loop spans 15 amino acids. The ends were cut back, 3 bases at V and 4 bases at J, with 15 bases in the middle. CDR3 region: CASSISSGYGTEAFF. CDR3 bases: TGTGCCAGTAGTATCTCCTCCGGGTATGGCACTGAAGCTTTCTTT.

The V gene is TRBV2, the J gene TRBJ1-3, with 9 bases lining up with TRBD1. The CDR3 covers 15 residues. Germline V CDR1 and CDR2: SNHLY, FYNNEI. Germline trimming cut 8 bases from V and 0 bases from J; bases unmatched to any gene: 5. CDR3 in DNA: TGTGCCAGCGCGGGACAGGGACTCTCTGGAAACACCATATATTTT. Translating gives CASAGQGLSGNTIYF. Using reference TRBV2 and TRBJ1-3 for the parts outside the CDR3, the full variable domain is EPEVTQTPSHQVTQMGQEVILRCVPISNHLYFYWYRQILGQKVEFLVSFYNNEISEKSEIFDDQFSVERPDGSNFTLKIRSTKLEDSAMYFCASAGQGLSGNTIYFGEGSWLTVV.

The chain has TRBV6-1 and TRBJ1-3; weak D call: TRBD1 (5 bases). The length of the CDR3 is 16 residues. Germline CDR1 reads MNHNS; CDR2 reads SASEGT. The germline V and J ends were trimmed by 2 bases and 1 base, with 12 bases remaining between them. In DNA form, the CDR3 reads TGTGCCAGCAGTGAAACGGCAGGGCCATCTGGAAACACCATATATTTT. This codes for CASSETAGPSGNTIYF.

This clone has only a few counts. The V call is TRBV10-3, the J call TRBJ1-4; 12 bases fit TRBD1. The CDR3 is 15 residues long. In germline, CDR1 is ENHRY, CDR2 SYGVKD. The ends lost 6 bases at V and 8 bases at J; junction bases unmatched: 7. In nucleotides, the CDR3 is TGTGCCATCAGCCCGGGACAGGGGGCGGGAGAAAAACTGTTTTTT. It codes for CAISPGQGAGEKLFF.

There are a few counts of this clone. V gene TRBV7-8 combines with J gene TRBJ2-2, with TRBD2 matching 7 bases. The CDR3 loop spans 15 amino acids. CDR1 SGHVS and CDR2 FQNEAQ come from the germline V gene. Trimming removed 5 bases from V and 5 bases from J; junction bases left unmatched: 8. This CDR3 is CASSASGGSTGELFF. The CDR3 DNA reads TGTGCCAGCAGCGCCTCGGGGGGTTCTACCGGGGAGCTGTTTTTT.

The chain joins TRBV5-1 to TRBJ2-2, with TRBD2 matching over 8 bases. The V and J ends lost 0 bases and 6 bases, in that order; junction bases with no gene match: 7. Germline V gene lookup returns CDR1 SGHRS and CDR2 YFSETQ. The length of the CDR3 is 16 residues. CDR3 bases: TGCGCCAGCAGCTTGGCCGGGGGGGCGCCATCCGGGGAGCTGTTTTTT. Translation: CASSLAGGAPSGELFF.